This T cell receptor (beta chain) was found in a study of T cell responses to AZD1222 COVID-19 vaccine. Overall study findings and caveats: Sampling captured repertoires only after the peak T cell response. Most donors were white British, females outnumbered males, and clonal diversity was possibly underestimated.

The trim removed 1 base at V and 8 bases at J, leaving 9 bases unmatched. Germline CDR1 SGHVS, CDR2 FQNEAQ. CDR3 size: 15 residues. TCRdb keeps only in-frame clones here, not all; method: immunoSEQ multiplex PCR. Counted here are about 100,000 clones, about 89% occurring once; the ten biggest clones make up 10%. A few counts support this clone. Its antigen remains unknown. This sequence joins TRBV7-8 and TRBJ1-2, with 8 bases fitting TRBD1. The sequence was collected from an adult who received the AZD1222 COVID-19 vaccine. The material was peripheral blood, obtained 28 days after the second AZD1222 dose. The CDR3 nucleotides are TGTGCCAGCAGCTTAGTGGAAGGACAGGGTCGGGGCTACACCTTC. Amino acid sequence: CASSLVEGQGRGYTF.